These T cell receptor beta chains were read from a single sample in a study of T-cell memory formation after mild COVID-19. TCRdb ran MiXCR on the 5' RACE reads and lists one entry per CDR3 protein. This table holds hundreds of thousands of distinct CDR3 sequences, around a sixth found once. The material sequenced was PBMCs or a T cell subset sorted from them (not recorded which). The receptors stem from a man younger than 35 who had mild COVID-19 (a few samples of this study predate the infection). Cell type and time point are not known. Both conserved end residues are part of each CDR3. The D gene is left open where the match is weak. Part of the rows lack a size; the others show once, few, many or a class for expanded clones.

clone size,CDR3 length,J gene,V gene,D gene,CDR3 DNA,CDR3 protein
once,15,TRBJ2-5,TRBV7-9,TRBD2,TGTGCCAGCAGCTTACTAGCGGGGGTCAAGGAGACCCAGTACTTC,CASSLLAGVKETQYF
-,14,TRBJ1-6,TRBV11-2,-,TGTGCCAGCAGCTTAGTGGGGGGGAGGTCACCCCTCCACTTT,CASSLVGGRSPLHF
few,13,TRBJ2-3,TRBV6-2/TRBV6-3,TRBD2,TGTGCCAGCACCTTAGCGGGGACAGATACGCAGTATTTT,CASTLAGTDTQYF
few,15,TRBJ1-3,TRBV7-9,-,TGTGCCAGCAGTCGGACATCCCCGATGGGAAACACCATATATTTT,CASSRTSPMGNTIYF
-,14,TRBJ1-2,TRBV19,-,TGTGCCAGTAGTATAGTGGCAGGGGATAATGGCTACACCTTC,CASSIVAGDNGYTF
few,15,TRBJ1-6,TRBV25-1,TRBD1,TGTGCCAGCAGTGCCTATACAGGGGGTCCTTCACCCCTCCATTTT,CASSAYTGGPSPLHF
-,15,TRBJ1-1,TRBV4-1,-,TGCGCCAGCAGCCCCCTCGGAAATATGAACACTGAAGCTTTCTTT,CASSPLGNMNTEAFF
many,13,TRBJ2-2,TRBV7-2,-,TGTGCCAGCAGCTTCACGAACACCGGGGAGCTGTTTTTT,CASSFTNTGELFF
few,17,TRBJ2-3,TRBV10-3,TRBD1,TGTGCCATCAGTGAGCGCCAGACAGGGGGAATTGTGGATACGCAGTATTTT,CAISERQTGGIVDTQYF
few,17,TRBJ2-1,TRBV5-1,-,TGCGCCAGCAGCAAAGACAGGGGACTAGCAGGCTACAATGAGCAGTTCTTC,CASSKDRGLAGYNEQFF
once,17,TRBJ2-4,TRBV4-1,TRBD1,TGCGCCAGCAGCCAAGGTTGGGCCGGGACAGCCTGGAACATTCAGTACTTC,CASSQGWAGTAWNIQYF
-,14,TRBJ2-1,TRBV12-3/TRBV12-4,-,TGTGCCAGCAGTTTAATCGGGGCCTACAATGAGCAGTTCTTC,CASSLIGAYNEQFF
few,16,TRBJ2-5,TRBV7-6,TRBD2,TGTGCCAGCAGCTTTGGGACTAGCGGAGGCCAAGAGACCCAGTACTTC,CASSFGTSGGQETQYF
-,15,TRBJ1-2,TRBV12-3/TRBV12-4,TRBD1,TGTGCCAGCATTTTCCCAGGGGGCCGAACCTATGGCTACACCTTC,CASIFPGGRTYGYTF
-,14,TRBJ1-5,TRBV12-3/TRBV12-4,-,TGTGCCAGCAGTTTAGTCGGTGGCAATCAGCCCCAGCATTTT,CASSLVGGNQPQHF
many,15,TRBJ1-2,TRBV9,-,TGTGCCAGCAGCGTAGATGGCAGCGCCTTCTATGGCTACACCTTC,CASSVDGSAFYGYTF
many,15,TRBJ2-2,TRBV7-9,-,TGTGCCAGCAGCCGGCGTTCTGCGAACACCGGGGAGCTGTTTTTT,CASSRRSANTGELFF
-,15,TRBJ2-3,TRBV6-2/TRBV6-3,-,TGTGCCAGCAGTTACGTCGGGGGCTCCACAGATACGCAGTATTTT,CASSYVGGSTDTQYF
-,15,TRBJ2-6,TRBV7-2,-,TGTGCCAGCAGCTTAGACTCCGCTGGGGCCAACGTCCTGACTTTC,CASSLDSAGANVLTF
many,16,TRBJ2-3,TRBV12-3/TRBV12-4,-,TGTGCCAGCAGTTTGTCGGCGGGGGCCGGAACAGATACGCAGTATTTT,CASSLSAGAGTDTQYF
few,15,TRBJ1-3,TRBV7-2,-,TGTGCCAGCAGCTTTACACCCTTCTCTGGAAACACCATATATTTT,CASSFTPFSGNTIYF
few,18,TRBJ2-2,TRBV7-6,TRBD2,TGTGCCAGCAGCTTAGTGGGGGCGAGCGGGGGCAACACCGGGGAGCTGTTTTTT,CASSLVGASGGNTGELFF
few,15,TRBJ2-3,TRBV7-3,-,TGTGCCAGCAGCTCACGACAGCTAGGCGCAGATACGCAGTATTTT,CASSSRQLGADTQYF
few,15,TRBJ2-7,TRBV5-1,-,TGCGCCAGCAGCTTGGGACAGACTGGTTCCTACGAGCAGTACTTC,CASSLGQTGSYEQYF
-,15,TRBJ2-7,TRBV7-3,TRBD1,TGTGCCAGCAGCTTTGGACAGGGAGGCTCCTACGAGCAGTACTTC,CASSFGQGGSYEQYF
many,14,TRBJ2-5,TRBV5-1,-,TGTGCCAGCAGCTTAACCGGGACACAAGAGACCCAGTACTTC,CASSLTGTQETQYF
-,12,TRBJ2-7,TRBV4-3,-,TGCGCCAGCAGCCAAGACAGGTACGAGCAGTACTTC,CASSQDRYEQYF
-,15,TRBJ1-1,TRBV4-3,-,TGCGCCAGCAGCCCAACTCAGAACTTAGGCACTGAAGCTTTCTTT,CASSPTQNLGTEAFF
many,14,TRBJ2-7,TRBV5-4,-,TGTGCCAGCAGCTTGGGGGTCTCCGCGGGGGAGCAGTACTTC,CASSLGVSAGEQYF
-,15,TRBJ1-6,TRBV4-3,-,TGCGCCAGCAGCCAAGGACAGTCCTATAATTCACCCCTCCACTTT,CASSQGQSYNSPLHF
few,16,TRBJ2-1,TRBV11-2,TRBD1,TGTGCCAGCAGCCAGTCTGCCGGGACCAACAGGGGTGAGCAGTTCTTC,CASSQSAGTNRGEQFF
few,15,TRBJ2-7,TRBV29-1,TRBD1,TGCAGCGCTACCTCTCGCCGGGACAGGGGCTACGAGCAGTACTTC,CSATSRRDRGYEQYF
few,11,TRBJ2-1,TRBV11-1,-,TGTGCCAGCAGCCCTGGGGGACTTCAGTTCTTC,CASSPGGLQFF
many,14,TRBJ2-2,TRBV7-2,-,TGTGCCAGCAGCCCAGTAGCGAACACCGGGGAGCTGTTTTTT,CASSPVANTGELFF
-,16,TRBJ2-6,TRBV7-6,TRBD1,TGTGCCAGCAGCCCGCGGACAGGGAATGGGGCCAACGTCCTGACTTTC,CASSPRTGNGANVLTF